Listed below are T cell receptor beta chains from one sample, sequenced in a study of graft-versus-host responses after intestinal transplantation. The antigens for these receptors are not known. Some clones are missing from TCRdb's copy, which holds only in-frame ones; the method was immunoSEQ multiplex PCR. The data show about 84,000 clones, with approximately 89% seen just once and approximately 0.32% held by the top ten. The sequencing here drew on unstimulated CD4+ T cells sorted from spleen or lymph node cells, taken before transplant. Receptor source: a human donor who was the organ donor for an intestinal transplant. Each CDR3 is given with its conserved first and last residue. The D gene is left open where the match is weak. A row's size may be missing; if present it is once, few, many or a size class.

D gene	J gene	clone size	V gene	CDR3 DNA	CDR3 protein
.	TRBJ1-4	.	TRBV29-1	TGCAGCGTTGGCGGGCTCGCTAATGAAAAACTGTTTTTT	CSVGGLANEKLFF
TRBD2	TRBJ2-5	.	TRBV18	TGTGCCAGCTCACCCCTAGCGGGAGCCCCTGAGACCCAGTACTTC	CASSPLAGAPETQYF
.	TRBJ2-7	once	TRBV27	TGTGCCAGCAGTTCGCGAACCGGGACTTCCTACGAGCAGTACTTC	CASSSRTGTSYEQYF
.	TRBJ2-1	once	TRBV20-1	TGCAGTGCCCCTAAATACAATGAGCAGTTCTTC	CSAPKYNEQFF
.	TRBJ1-1	.	TRBV10-3	TGTGCCATCTCGACAATCCCGCTTATGAACACTGAAGCTTTCTTT	CAISTIPLMNTEAFF
TRBD1	TRBJ2-3	.	TRBV5-1	TGCGCCAGCACCACAAGCCCCCCGGGACAGGGGCCAGATACGCAGTATTTT	CASTTSPPGQGPDTQYF
.	TRBJ2-7	.	TRBV13	TGTGCCAGCAGCTTAAACGGGGTTTCCTACGAGCAGTACTTC	CASSLNGVSYEQYF
.	TRBJ2-3	.	TRBV29-1	TGCAGCGTCGGTGGCGGTAGCACAGATACGCAGTATTTT	CSVGGGSTDTQYF
.	TRBJ1-5	.	TRBV19	TGTGCCAGTAGTATGAACAGAATCAATCAGCCCCAGCATTTT	CASSMNRINQPQHF
.	TRBJ2-7	few	TRBV7-9	TGTGCCAGCAGCCCTCTAGCGAGATTCGAGCAGTACTTC	CASSPLARFEQYF
TRBD2	TRBJ2-1	.	TRBV9	TGTGCCAGCAGCGTAGTTCGGGGACTAGCGCCCAATGAGCAGTTCTTC	CASSVVRGLAPNEQFF
.	TRBJ1-6	once	TRBV2	TGTGCCAGCAAACAGGGAAATTCACCCCTCCACTTT	CASKQGNSPLHF
TRBD1	TRBJ1-1	.	TRBV5-1	TGCGCCAGCAGCCTCACCGGGACAGGGTTTTATATGAACACTGAAGCTTTCTTT	CASSLTGTGFYMNTEAFF
.	TRBJ2-7	few	TRBV6-5	TGTGCCACCGGGAGGGACAGGGTGTTACACGAGCAGTACTTC	CATGRDRVLHEQYF
.	TRBJ2-2	.	TRBV7-8	TGTGCCAGCAGCCCCGGTGACACCGGGGAGCTGTTTTTT	CASSPGDTGELFF